The present T cell receptor beta chain was sequenced within a study of shared clonotypes between healthy human individuals. Study-wide findings and caveats: Naive subsets, compared against memory subsets, generally had larger estimated richness values.

Germline CDR1 reads SGHRS; CDR2 reads YFSETQ. Germline trimming cut 4 bases from V and 7 bases from J; bases unmatched to any gene: 8. The CDR3 is 15 amino acids. Donors were healthy HIV-negative adults without recent acute infections or vaccinations. Every immunoSEQ plate was one replicate of a subset's evenly spread DNA. Sequencing used immunoSEQ multiplex PCR; TCRdb keeps in-frame clones, though not all of them. The data contain some 1,400,000 clones, approximately 96% of them singletons. Concerning this clone itself: Its antigen is unknown.

The sequenced sample was naive CD4+ T cells sorted from blood. Regarding subset: CD45RA+ positively selected. The chain is built from TRBV5-1 and TRBJ2-7; 13 bases line up with TRBD2. This clonotype originated in a man younger than 45 in good health. CDR3 residues: CASSVPGTSGKEQYF. As DNA, the CDR3 is TGCGCCAGCAGCGTCCCCGGGACTAGCGGGAAGGAGCAGTACTTC.